Reported below is one T cell receptor (beta chain). The CDR3 has 12 amino acids. Per the germline V gene, CDR1 is KGHDR and CDR2 is SFDVKD. V was clipped by 2 bases and J by 12 bases, with 12 bases between them. This sample is drawn from a study of blood T cell repertoires in COVID-19. Overall study: From the United States, Italy and Spain came samples of acute and convalescent COVID-19.

Original handling: Reference gene primer amplification gave estimated nucleated cell counts. Sequencing used immunoSEQ multiplex PCR; TCRdb keeps in-frame clones, though not all of them. V and J calls plus clone size are reproduced from that table; the DNA served to infer D and trimming. The sample consists of more than 45,000 clones, approximately 84% of them appearing once. The source material was peripheral blood. This chain connects TRBV24-1 to TRBJ1-2, with D unclear. This clonotype was obtained from a human donor in a cohort sampled during active COVID-19. For the CDR3, the DNA is TGTGCCACCAGTGATTCCCGACTGATCCACACCTTC. Protein product: CATSDSRLIHTF.